This T cell receptor beta chain was profiled in a study of cytomegalovirus exposure and HLA in healthy donors. At the level of the study: For the roughly 400 genotyped donors, roughly 80% fell within the Caucasian-associated ancestry cluster. General observations from the study: What a later analysis reportedly showed was that an Asian-associated ancestry cluster had fewer N-insertions than the roughly 700-donor mean. Researchers reported in a later analysis that a missense DCLRE1C variant was tied to TCR beta V- and J-gene trimming.

Each donor's status was that of a healthy bone marrow donor. About this clone itself: Its antigen is not known.

The V gene lost 5 bases and the J gene lost 4 bases, with 20 bases spanning the gap. The CDR3 extends over 16 amino acids. Looked up from germline, CDR1 is SGHVS and CDR2 is FQNEAQ. PCR employed 60 Vbeta and 13 Jbeta primers. The repertoire was sequenced with immunoSEQ multiplex PCR; TCRdb's copy has only in-frame clones and lacks some. This sample has approximately 150,000 clones, with about three quarters found just once. V gene TRBV7-8 combines with J gene TRBJ2-5; tentative D call: TRBD1 (6 bases). Sequencing was done on a sample of PBMCs. The receptor was isolated from a young man in good health and CMV-seropositive. The CDR3 DNA sequence: TGTGCCAGCAGCCCGATCCGGGACAAATCAAGAGAGACCCAGTACTTC. This sequence encodes CASSPIRDKSRETQYF.